A selection of T cell receptor beta chains follows, all from one sample in a study of T cell responses to AZD1222 COVID-19 vaccine. TCRdb's copy holds only in-frame clones and misses some; the assay was immunoSEQ multiplex PCR. The sample carries about 120,000 clones, around nine tenths recorded once. This material consisted of peripheral blood, taken on day 0 of AZD1222 vaccination. These receptors were collected from an adult in good health. CDR3s include the opening cysteine and the closing phenylalanine or tryptophan. The D gene is left open where the match is weak.

j_gene: TRBJ2-7; v_gene: TRBV7-8; d_gene: TRBD1; CDR3aa: CASSLAKTGMYEQYF; CDR3nt: TGTGCCAGCAGCTTAGCTAAGACAGGGATGTACGAGCAGTACTTC
j_gene: TRBJ2-5; v_gene: TRBV2; d_gene: TRBD2; CDR3aa: CASSEASGVETQYF; CDR3nt: TGTGCCAGCAGTGAGGCTAGCGGGGTCGAGACCCAGTACTTC
j_gene: TRBJ1-3; v_gene: TRBV7-6; d_gene: NA; CDR3aa: CASSLVAGSGNTIYF; CDR3nt: TGTGCCAGCAGCTTAGTAGCGGGCTCTGGAAACACCATATATTTT
j_gene: TRBJ2-7; v_gene: TRBV29-1; d_gene: TRBD1; CDR3aa: CSVEQWTGIIYEQYF; CDR3nt: TGCAGCGTTGAACAATGGACAGGGATAATCTACGAGCAGTACTTC
j_gene: TRBJ2-1; v_gene: TRBV10-3; d_gene: TRBD2; CDR3aa: CAISEGGTRGGEQFF; CDR3nt: TGTGCCATCAGTGAAGGCGGGACTAGGGGAGGCGAGCAGTTCTTC
j_gene: TRBJ2-6; v_gene: TRBV29-1; d_gene: TRBD2; CDR3aa: CSVSTGTRGGANVLTF; CDR3nt: TGCAGCGTTTCGACCGGGACTAGGGGTGGGGCCAACGTCCTGACTTTC
j_gene: TRBJ2-7; v_gene: TRBV5-4; d_gene: TRBD1; CDR3aa: CASSSGQGYEQYF; CDR3nt: TGTGCCAGCAGCAGTGGACAGGGCTACGAGCAGTACTTC
j_gene: TRBJ2-5; v_gene: TRBV3-1/TRBV3-2; d_gene: NA; CDR3aa: CASSPVGLQETQYF; CDR3nt: TGTGCCAGCAGCCCCGTAGGCCTCCAAGAGACCCAGTACTTC
j_gene: TRBJ2-1; v_gene: TRBV6-2/TRBV6-3; d_gene: TRBD2; CDR3aa: CASSTGTRGEQFF; CDR3nt: TGTGCCAGCAGTACCGGGACTAGAGGCGAGCAGTTCTTC
j_gene: TRBJ2-3; v_gene: TRBV11-3; d_gene: TRBD2; CDR3aa: CASSPGTSGRTDTQYF; CDR3nt: TGTGCCAGCAGCCCGGGGACTAGCGGGAGGACAGATACGCAGTATTTT
j_gene: TRBJ1-1; v_gene: TRBV7-2; d_gene: NA; CDR3aa: CASGEQGRTEAFF; CDR3nt: TGTGCCAGCGGGGAACAGGGTAGGACTGAAGCTTTCTTT
j_gene: TRBJ1-2; v_gene: TRBV7-9; d_gene: NA; CDR3aa: CASSLGGGYGYTF; CDR3nt: TGTGCCAGCAGCCTGGGGGGAGGCTATGGCTACACCTTC
j_gene: TRBJ1-2; v_gene: TRBV12-3/TRBV12-4; d_gene: NA; CDR3aa: CASSQQGNYGYTF; CDR3nt: TGTGCCAGCAGCCAACAGGGAAACTATGGCTACACCTTC
j_gene: TRBJ2-4; v_gene: TRBV7-2; d_gene: TRBD1; CDR3aa: CASSGTGDSKNIQYF; CDR3nt: TGTGCCAGCAGCGGGACAGGCGATTCCAAAAACATTCAGTACTTC
j_gene: TRBJ1-5; v_gene: TRBV4-2; d_gene: NA; CDR3aa: CASSQEGWDQPQHF; CDR3nt: TGTGCCAGCAGCCAAGAAGGTTGGGATCAGCCCCAGCATTTT
j_gene: TRBJ2-2; v_gene: TRBV7-3; d_gene: NA; CDR3aa: CASSLMALAGGNTGELFF; CDR3nt: TGTGCCAGCAGCTTAATGGCACTAGCAGGTGGAAACACCGGGGAGCTGTTTTTT
j_gene: TRBJ1-5; v_gene: TRBV28; d_gene: NA; CDR3aa: CASTWGGLQPQHF; CDR3nt: TGTGCCAGCACCTGGGGGGGGCTTCAGCCCCAGCATTTT
j_gene: TRBJ1-4; v_gene: TRBV18; d_gene: NA; CDR3aa: CATKEAGSTNEKLFF; CDR3nt: TGTGCCACCAAAGAAGCGGGGTCGACTAATGAAAAACTGTTTTTT
j_gene: TRBJ2-3; v_gene: TRBV24-1; d_gene: TRBD1; CDR3aa: CATRPQGASDTQYF; CDR3nt: TGTGCCACCAGACCACAGGGGGCCTCAGATACGCAGTATTTT
j_gene: TRBJ2-2; v_gene: TRBV28; d_gene: NA; CDR3aa: CASSRLLNTGELFF; CDR3nt: TGTGCCAGCAGTAGACTCCTGAACACCGGGGAGCTGTTTTTT
j_gene: TRBJ2-1; v_gene: TRBV2; d_gene: NA; CDR3aa: CASSEGSDYNEQFF; CDR3nt: TGTGCCAGCAGTGAAGGGTCAGACTACAATGAGCAGTTCTTC
j_gene: TRBJ1-2; v_gene: TRBV28; d_gene: TRBD1; CDR3aa: CASGNPGQNYGYTF; CDR3nt: TGTGCCAGCGGCAACCCGGGACAGAACTATGGCTACACCTTC